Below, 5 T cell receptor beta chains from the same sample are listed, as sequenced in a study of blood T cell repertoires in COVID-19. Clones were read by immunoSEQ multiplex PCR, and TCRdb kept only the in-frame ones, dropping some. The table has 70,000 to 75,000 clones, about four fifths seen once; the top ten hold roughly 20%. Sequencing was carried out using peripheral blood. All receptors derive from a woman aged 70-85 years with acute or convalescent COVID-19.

For the CDR3, the DNA is TGTGCCAGCAGCTCTGGGAGGGGTTCGCATTCACCCCTCCACTTT. It yields the protein CASSSGRGSHSPLHF. The chain recombines TRBV21-1 with TRBJ1-6. TRBV21-1 constitutes a pseudogene. This CDR3 has 15 residues.

CDR3 nucleotides: TGCAGCACAGGGAGATTCACTGAAGCTTTCTTT. It encodes CSTGRFTEAFF. The chain has TRBV20-1 and TRBJ1-1, with D possibly matching TRBD1 (6 bases). CDR3 length: 11 amino acids. Germline loops: CDR1 DFQATT, CDR2 SNEGSKA (reference sequence).

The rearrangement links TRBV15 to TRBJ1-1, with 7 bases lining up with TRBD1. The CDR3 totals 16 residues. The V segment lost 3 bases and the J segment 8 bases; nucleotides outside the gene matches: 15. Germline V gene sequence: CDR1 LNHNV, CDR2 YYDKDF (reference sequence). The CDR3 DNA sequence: TGTGCCACCAGCAGTCACCCCCGGCCGGGACAGCTAGAAGCTTTCTTT. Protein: CATSSHPRPGQLEAFF.

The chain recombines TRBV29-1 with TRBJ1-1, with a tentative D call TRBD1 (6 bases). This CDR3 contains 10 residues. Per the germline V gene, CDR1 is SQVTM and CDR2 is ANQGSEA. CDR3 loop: CSRGAPEAFF. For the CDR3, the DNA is TGCAGTCGGGGGGCCCCTGAAGCTTTCTTT.

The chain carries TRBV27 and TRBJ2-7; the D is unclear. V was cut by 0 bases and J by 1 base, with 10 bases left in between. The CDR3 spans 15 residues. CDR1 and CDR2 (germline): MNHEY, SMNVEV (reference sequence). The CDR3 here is CASSLSVGGSYEQYF. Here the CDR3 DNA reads TGTGCCAGCAGTTTATCAGTCGGCGGATCCTACGAGCAGTACTTC.